This T cell receptor (beta chain) was obtained from a study of OX40 agonist ivuxolimab in advanced cancers. Study-wide background: Averaging about 60 years in age, with a range of roughly 23 to 80, the cohort was around 85% male.

Study-wide points: Among the lowest peripheral clonal expansion occurred in 0.1-3.0 mg/kg partial responders. At 0.1 to 3.0 mg/kg, CD4+ and CD8+ blood T cells expanded clonally by week 6.

TCRdb's copy holds only in-frame clones and misses some; the assay was immunoSEQ multiplex PCR. The table records about 69,000 clones, nearly 90% of them present only once. Trimming removed 2 bases at V and 3 bases at J, with 12 bases between. In germline, CDR1 is MNHEY, CDR2 SVGAGI. The CDR3 runs to 15 residues. Turning to this clone: Antigen unknown.

With autoimmune disease history or systemic immunosuppression, patients were excluded. Sequences were derived from CD4+ or CD8+ T cells sorted from blood, sampled in a trial of the OX40 agonist ivuxolimab. The V gene is TRBV6-5, the J gene TRBJ2-3; no clear D. The clonotype was recovered from an adult with an advanced solid tumor such as melanoma, head and neck, liver or kidney cancer. In DNA, the CDR3 is TGTGCCAGCAGTTACCGGAAGGGAAGGACAGATACGCAGTATTTT. Translation gives CASSYRKGRTDTQYF.